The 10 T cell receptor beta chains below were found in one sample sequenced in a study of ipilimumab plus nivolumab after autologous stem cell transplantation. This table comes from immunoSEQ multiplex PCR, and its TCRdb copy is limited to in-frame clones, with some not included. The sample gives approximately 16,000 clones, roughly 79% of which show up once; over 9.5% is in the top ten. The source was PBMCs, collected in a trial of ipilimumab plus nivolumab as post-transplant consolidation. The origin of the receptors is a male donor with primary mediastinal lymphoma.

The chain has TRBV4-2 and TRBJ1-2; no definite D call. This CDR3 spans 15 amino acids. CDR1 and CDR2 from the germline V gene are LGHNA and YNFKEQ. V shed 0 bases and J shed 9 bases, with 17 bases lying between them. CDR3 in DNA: TGTGCCAGCAGCCAAGACCCCCAGTCCCCTTTAAGCTACACCTTC. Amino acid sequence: CASSQDPQSPLSYTF.

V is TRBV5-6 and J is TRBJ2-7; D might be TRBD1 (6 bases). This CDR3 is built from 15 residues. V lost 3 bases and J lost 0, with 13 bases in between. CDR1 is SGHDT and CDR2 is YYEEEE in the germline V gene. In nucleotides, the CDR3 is TGTGCCAGCAGCTCAAACTACAGGGACTCCTACGAGCAGTACTTC. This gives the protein CASSSNYRDSYEQYF.

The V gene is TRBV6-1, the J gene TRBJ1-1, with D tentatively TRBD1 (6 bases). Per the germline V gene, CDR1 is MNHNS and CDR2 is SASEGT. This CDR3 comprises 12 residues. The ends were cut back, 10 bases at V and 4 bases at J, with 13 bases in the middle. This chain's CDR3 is CAIRTDATEAFF. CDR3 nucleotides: TGTGCCATTCGGACAGACGCCACTGAAGCTTTCTTT.

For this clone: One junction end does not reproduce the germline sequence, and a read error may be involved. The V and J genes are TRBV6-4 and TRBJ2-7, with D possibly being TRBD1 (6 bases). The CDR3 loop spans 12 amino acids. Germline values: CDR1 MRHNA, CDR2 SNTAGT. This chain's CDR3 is CARSGGRYAQYF. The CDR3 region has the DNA TGTGCCAGGTCTGGGGGCCGTTACGCGCAGTACTTC.

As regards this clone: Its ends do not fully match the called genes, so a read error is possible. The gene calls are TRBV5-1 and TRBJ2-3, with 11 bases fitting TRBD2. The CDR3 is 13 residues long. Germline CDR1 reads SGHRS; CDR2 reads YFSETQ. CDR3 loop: CASSWMTSGDWNF. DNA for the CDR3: TGCGCCAGCAGCTGGATGACTAGCGGGGACTGGAATTTT.

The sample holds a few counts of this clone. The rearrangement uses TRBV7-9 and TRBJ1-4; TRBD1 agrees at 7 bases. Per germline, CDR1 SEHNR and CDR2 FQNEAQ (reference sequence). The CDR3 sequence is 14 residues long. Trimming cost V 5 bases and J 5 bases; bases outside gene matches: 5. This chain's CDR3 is CASSVTGSNEKLFF. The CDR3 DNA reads TGTGCCAGCAGCGTGACAGGGAGCAATGAAAAACTGTTTTTT.

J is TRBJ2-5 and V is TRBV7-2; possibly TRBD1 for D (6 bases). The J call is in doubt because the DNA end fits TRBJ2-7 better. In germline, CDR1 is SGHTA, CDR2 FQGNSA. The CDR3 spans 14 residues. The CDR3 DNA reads TGTGCCAGCAGCTCGAAAAGACAGGACTACGAGCAGTACTTC. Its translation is CASSSKRQDYEQYF.

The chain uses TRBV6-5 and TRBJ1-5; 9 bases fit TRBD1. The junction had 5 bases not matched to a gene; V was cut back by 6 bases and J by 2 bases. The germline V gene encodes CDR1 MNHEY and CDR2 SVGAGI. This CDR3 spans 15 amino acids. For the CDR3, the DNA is TGTGCCAGCAGGGGGACAGGGAGTCGCAATCAGCCCCAGCATTTT. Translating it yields CASRGTGSRNQPQHF.

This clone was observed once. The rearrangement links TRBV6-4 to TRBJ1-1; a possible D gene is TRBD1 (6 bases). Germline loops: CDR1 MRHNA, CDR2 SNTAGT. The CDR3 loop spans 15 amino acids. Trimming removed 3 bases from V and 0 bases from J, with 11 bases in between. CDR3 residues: CASSEQGTMNTEAFF. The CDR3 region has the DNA TGTGCCAGCAGTGAACAGGGTACCATGAACACTGAAGCTTTCTTT.

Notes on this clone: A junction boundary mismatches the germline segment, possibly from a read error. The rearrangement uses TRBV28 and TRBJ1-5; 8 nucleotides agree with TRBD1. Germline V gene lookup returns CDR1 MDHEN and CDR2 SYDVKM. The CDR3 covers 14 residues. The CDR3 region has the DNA TGTGCCGGCAGTCTACAGGGGGTAGTTCAGCCCCAGCATTTT. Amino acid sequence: CAGSLQGVVQPQHF.